This TCR beta chain derives from a study of OX40 agonist ivuxolimab in advanced cancers. Study-level information: Enrollees could have had prior anti-PD-1, anti-PD-L1 or anti-CTLA-4 therapy, which more than 30% had received.

TCRdb's table, derived via immunoSEQ multiplex PCR, lists solely in-frame clones and lacks some. Of tens of thousands of clones in the sample, around 83% were seen once. The CDR3 is 16 residues long. Trimming took 3 bases from V and 3 from J; bases not matched to a gene: 7. Germline V CDR1 and CDR2: SEHNR, FQNEAQ (reference sequence). The chain combines TRBV7-9 with TRBJ2-1; 8 nucleotides match TRBD2. This receptor was identified in an adult with an advanced solid tumor such as melanoma, head and neck, liver or kidney cancer. The source was CD4+ or CD8+ T cells sorted from blood, collected in a trial of the OX40 agonist ivuxolimab. The CDR3 DNA follows: TGTGCCAGCAGCTTGGATAGCGGGACTTACTACAATGAGCAGTTCTTC. Translating it yields CASSLDSGTYYNEQFF.